This entry describes one T cell receptor (beta chain). Its antigen is not identified. This table comes from immunoSEQ multiplex PCR, and its TCRdb copy is limited to in-frame clones, with some not included. This table has more than 10,000 clones, roughly 80% appearing once. This sample is part of a study of somatic mutations in cytotoxic T cells in rheumatoid arthritis. General study findings and limits: Among rheumatoid arthritis patients, TRBV07 appeared slightly underrepresented, and this finding was left without any adjustment for multiple comparisons. Between rheumatoid arthritis patients and age-matched healthy controls, CD8+ T-cell clonality showed no significant difference.

The CDR3 is 14 amino acids. The V end lost 0 bases, the J end lost 8 bases, and 12 bases lay between the germline ends. Germline loops: CDR1 SGDLS, CDR2 YYNGEE. This receptor was taken from a woman in her fifties or sixties in good health. The J gene is TRBJ2-1, the V gene TRBV9; tentative D call: TRBD1 (5 bases). The sequenced sample was CD8+ T cells sorted from blood. This CDR3 reads CASSVEGVGYEQFF. CDR3 bases: TGTGCCAGCAGCGTAGAAGGGGTGGGGTATGAGCAGTTCTTC.